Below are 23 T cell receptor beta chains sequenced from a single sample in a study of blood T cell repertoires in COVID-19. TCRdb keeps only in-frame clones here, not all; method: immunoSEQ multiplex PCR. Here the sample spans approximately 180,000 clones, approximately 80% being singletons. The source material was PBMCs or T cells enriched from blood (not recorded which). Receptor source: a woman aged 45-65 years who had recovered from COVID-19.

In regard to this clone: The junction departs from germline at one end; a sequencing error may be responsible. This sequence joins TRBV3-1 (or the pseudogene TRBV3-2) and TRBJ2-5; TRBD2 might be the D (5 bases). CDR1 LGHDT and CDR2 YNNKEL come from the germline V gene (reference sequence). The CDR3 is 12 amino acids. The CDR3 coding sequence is TGTGCCAGCAGCCAAGATCCCCCTAGACTAAACTTC. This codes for CASSQDPPRLNF.

The CDR3 DNA follows: TGTGCCAGCAGTACAACGGCCGGGACTAGCGATAACACCGGGGAGCTGTTTTTT. This translates into CASSTTAGTSDNTGELFF. The chain carries TRBV27 and TRBJ2-2; TRBD2 aligns across 10 bases. There are 18 residues in the CDR3. The trim removed 5 bases at V and 2 bases at J, leaving 11 bases unmatched. The V gene's germline CDR1 is MNHEY and CDR2 SMNVEV (reference sequence).

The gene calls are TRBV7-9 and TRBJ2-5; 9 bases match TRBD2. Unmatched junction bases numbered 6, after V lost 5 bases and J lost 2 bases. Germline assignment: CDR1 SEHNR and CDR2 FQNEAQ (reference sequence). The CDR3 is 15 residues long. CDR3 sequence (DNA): TGTGCCAGCAGCCCTCGGACTAGCGAGCAAGAGACCCAGTACTTC. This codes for CASSPRTSEQETQYF.

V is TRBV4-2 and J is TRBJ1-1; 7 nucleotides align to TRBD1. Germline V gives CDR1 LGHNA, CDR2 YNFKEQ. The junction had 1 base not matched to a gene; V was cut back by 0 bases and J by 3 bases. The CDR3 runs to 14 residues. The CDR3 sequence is CASSQETGYTEAFF. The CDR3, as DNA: TGTGCCAGCAGCCAAGAGACAGGGTACACTGAAGCTTTCTTT.

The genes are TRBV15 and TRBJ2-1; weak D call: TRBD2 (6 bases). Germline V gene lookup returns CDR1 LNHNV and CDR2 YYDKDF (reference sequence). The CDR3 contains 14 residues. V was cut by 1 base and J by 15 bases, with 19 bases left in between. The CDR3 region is CATSRGGLAGSRFF. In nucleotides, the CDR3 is TGTGCCACCAGCAGAGGGGGTCTTGCCGGGAGTAGGTTCTTC.

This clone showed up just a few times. The CDR3 reads CAISDGRAEAFF. CDR3 sequence (DNA): TGTGCCATCAGTGATGGCAGGGCTGAAGCTTTCTTT. This chain uses TRBV10-3 with TRBJ1-1, with D possibly being TRBD1 (5 bases). The CDR3 runs 12 residues. The V end was cut by 3 bases, the J end by 6 bases, with 8 bases between. Germline CDR1 is ENHRY and CDR2 is SYGVKD.

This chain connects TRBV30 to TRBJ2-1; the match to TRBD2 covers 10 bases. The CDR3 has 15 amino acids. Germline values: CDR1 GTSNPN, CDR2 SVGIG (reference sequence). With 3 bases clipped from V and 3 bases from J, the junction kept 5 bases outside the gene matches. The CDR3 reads CAWSLLAGFYNEQFF. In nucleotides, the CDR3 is TGTGCCTGGAGCCTACTAGCGGGATTCTACAATGAGCAGTTCTTC.

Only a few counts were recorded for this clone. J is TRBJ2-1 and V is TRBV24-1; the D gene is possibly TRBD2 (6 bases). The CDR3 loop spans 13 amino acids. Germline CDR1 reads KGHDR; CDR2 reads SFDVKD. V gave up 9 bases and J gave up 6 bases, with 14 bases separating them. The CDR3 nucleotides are TGTGCCACCGCTGATGGGAGGTTCAATGAGCAGTTCTTC. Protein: CATADGRFNEQFF.

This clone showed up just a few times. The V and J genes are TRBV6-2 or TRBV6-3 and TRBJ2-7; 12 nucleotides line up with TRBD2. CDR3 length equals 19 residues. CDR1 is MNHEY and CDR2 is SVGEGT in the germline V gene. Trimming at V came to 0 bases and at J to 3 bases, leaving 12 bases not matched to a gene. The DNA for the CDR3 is TGTGCCAGCAGTTACTCTCCCCTAGCGGGAGGGCCCTACAACTACGAGCAGTACTTC. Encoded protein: CASSYSPLAGGPYNYEQYF.

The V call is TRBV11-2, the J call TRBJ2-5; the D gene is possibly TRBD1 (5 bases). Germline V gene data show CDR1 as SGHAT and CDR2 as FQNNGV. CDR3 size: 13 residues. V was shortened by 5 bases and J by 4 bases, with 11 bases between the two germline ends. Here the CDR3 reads CASSVAGAETQYF. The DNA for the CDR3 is TGTGCCAGCAGCGTCGCTGGGGCAGAGACCCAGTACTTC.

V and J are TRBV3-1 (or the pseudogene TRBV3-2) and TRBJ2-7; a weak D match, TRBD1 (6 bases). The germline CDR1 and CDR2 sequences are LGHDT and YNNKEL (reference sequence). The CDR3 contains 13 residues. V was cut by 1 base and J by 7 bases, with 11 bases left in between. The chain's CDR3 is CASSQAGVWEQYF. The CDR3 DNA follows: TGTGCCAGCAGCCAAGCAGGGGTCTGGGAGCAGTACTTC.

The chain's CDR3 is CASSQALSANEKLFF. CDR3 nucleotide sequence: TGTGCCAGCAGCCAAGCATTGTCAGCTAATGAAAAACTGTTTTTT. The chain has TRBV14 and TRBJ1-4; D unresolved. V gave up 1 base and J gave up 3 bases, with 9 bases separating them. The CDR3 sequence is 15 residues long. Germline V gene data show CDR1 as SGHDN and CDR2 as FVKESK.

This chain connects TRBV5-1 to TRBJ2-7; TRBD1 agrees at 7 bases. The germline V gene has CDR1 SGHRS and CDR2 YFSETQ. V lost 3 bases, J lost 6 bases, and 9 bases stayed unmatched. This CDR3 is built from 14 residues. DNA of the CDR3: TGCGCCAGCAGCTCGGTGACAGGGCCCGCCGAGCAGTACTTC. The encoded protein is CASSSVTGPAEQYF.

The CDR3 protein is CATGQGATNEQFF. As DNA, the CDR3 is TGTGCCACAGGACAGGGGGCCACCAATGAGCAGTTCTTC. This chain uses TRBV10-3 with TRBJ2-1, with TRBD1 identical over 11 bases. CDR1 and CDR2 (germline): ENHRY, SYGVKD. Trimming took 10 bases from V and 6 from J; bases not matched to a gene: 5. CDR3 size: 13 residues.

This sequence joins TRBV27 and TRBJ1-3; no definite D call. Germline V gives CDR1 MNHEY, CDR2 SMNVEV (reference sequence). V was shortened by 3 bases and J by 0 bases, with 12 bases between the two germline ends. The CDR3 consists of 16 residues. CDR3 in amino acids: CASSLETPSSGNTIYF. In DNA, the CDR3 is TGTGCCAGCAGTTTGGAGACTCCCAGCTCTGGAAACACCATATATTTT.

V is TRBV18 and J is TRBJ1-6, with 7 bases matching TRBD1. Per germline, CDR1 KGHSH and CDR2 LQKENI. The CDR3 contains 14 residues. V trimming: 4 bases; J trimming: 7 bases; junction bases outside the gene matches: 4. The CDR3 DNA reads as TGTGCCAGCTCACTGGGACAGCCCAATTCACCCCTCCACTTT. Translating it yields CASSLGQPNSPLHF.

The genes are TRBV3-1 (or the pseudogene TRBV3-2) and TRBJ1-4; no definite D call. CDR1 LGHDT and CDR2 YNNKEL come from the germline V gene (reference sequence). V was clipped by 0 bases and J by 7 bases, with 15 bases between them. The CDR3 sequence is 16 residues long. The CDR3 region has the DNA TGTGCCAGCAGCCAAGATCTTACAGATGACGGTGAAAAACTGTTTTTT. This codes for CASSQDLTDDGEKLFF.

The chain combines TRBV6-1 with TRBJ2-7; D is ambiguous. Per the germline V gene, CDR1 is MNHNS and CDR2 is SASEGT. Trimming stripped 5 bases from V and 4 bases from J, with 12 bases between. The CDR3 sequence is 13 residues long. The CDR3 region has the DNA TGTGCCAGCAGTTCCCCCCCCCAATACGAGCAGTACTTC. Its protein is CASSSPPQYEQYF.

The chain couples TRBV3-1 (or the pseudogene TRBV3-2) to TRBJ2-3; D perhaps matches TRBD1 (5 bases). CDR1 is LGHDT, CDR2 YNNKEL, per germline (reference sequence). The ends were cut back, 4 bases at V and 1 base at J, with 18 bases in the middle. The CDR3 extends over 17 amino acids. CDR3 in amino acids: CASSLQAWIGGTDTQYF. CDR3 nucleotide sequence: TGTGCCAGCAGCCTACAAGCCTGGATAGGGGGCACAGATACGCAGTATTTT.

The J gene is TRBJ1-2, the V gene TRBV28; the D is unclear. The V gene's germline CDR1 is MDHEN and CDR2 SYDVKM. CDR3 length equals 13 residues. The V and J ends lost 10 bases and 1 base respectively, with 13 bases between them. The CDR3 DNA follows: TGTGCCACCTTCAACAGTCTTAACTATGGCTACACCTTC. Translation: CATFNSLNYGYTF.

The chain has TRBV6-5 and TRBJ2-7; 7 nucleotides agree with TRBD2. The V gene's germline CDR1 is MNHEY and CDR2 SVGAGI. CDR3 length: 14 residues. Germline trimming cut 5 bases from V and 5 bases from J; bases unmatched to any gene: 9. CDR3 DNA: TGTGCCAGCAGTCCCCTTCTAGCGGTACACGAGCAGTACTTC. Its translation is CASSPLLAVHEQYF.

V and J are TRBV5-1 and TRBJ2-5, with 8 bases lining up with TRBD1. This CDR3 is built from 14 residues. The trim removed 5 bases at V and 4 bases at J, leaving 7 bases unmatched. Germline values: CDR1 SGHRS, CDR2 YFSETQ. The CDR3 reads CASRETGGRETQYF. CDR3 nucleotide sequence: TGCGCCAGCAGGGAAACAGGGGGGCGAGAGACCCAGTACTTC.

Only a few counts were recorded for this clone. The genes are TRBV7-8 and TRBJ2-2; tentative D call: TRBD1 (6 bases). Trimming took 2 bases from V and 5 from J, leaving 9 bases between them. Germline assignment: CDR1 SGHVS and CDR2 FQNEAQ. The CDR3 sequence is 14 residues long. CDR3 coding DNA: TGTGCCAGCAGCTTACGCGACAGGACCGGGGAGCTGTTTTTT. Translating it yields CASSLRDRTGELFF.